The rows below give T cell receptor beta chains drawn from one sample of a study of human versus mouse CDR3 diversity and MHC coevolution. Profiled with immunoSEQ multiplex PCR; TCRdb holds only in-frame clones, not every one. In the table there are tens of thousands of clones, about 93% of which are singletons. Sequencing input: naive CD4+ T cells from blood. The receptor source for this set is a person between 25 and 69 years old in good health. The CDR3 runs from the conserved cysteine through the conserved F or W. Each record gives: clone size, J gene, D gene, V gene, CDR3 protein, CDR3 DNA. D genes are given only for firm matches. Where a row states a size, it is once, few, many or the class of an expanded clone; other rows omit it.

clone size: -; J gene: TRBJ1-3; D gene: -; V gene: TRBV19; CDR3 protein: CASSPRQGLPGNTIYF; CDR3 DNA: TGTGCCAGTAGTCCCCGGCAGGGACTACCTGGAAACACCATATATTTT
clone size: -; J gene: TRBJ1-1; D gene: -; V gene: TRBV28; CDR3 protein: CASSLRTLALNTEAFF; CDR3 DNA: TGTGCCAGCAGTTTGCGGACTCTAGCCTTGAACACTGAAGCTTTCTTT
clone size: -; J gene: TRBJ1-2; D gene: TRBD1; V gene: TRBV6-5; CDR3 protein: CASSSAGQGLIGYTF; CDR3 DNA: TGTGCCAGCAGTTCCGCGGGACAGGGGTTAATTGGCTACACCTTC
clone size: -; J gene: TRBJ1-2; D gene: TRBD1; V gene: TRBV27; CDR3 protein: CASSLSGQNYGYTF; CDR3 DNA: TGTGCCAGCAGTTTATCGGGACAGAACTATGGCTACACCTTC
clone size: -; J gene: TRBJ2-5; D gene: -; V gene: TRBV5-4; CDR3 protein: CASSLPGETQYF; CDR3 DNA: TGTGCCAGCAGCTTGCCGGGAGAGACCCAGTACTTC
clone size: -; J gene: TRBJ1-1; D gene: -; V gene: TRBV18; CDR3 protein: CASSWGDGNTEAFF; CDR3 DNA: TGTGCCAGCTCCTGGGGAGATGGGAATACTGAAGCTTTCTTT
clone size: -; J gene: TRBJ1-2; D gene: TRBD1; V gene: TRBV5-4; CDR3 protein: CASSPTGSGYTF; CDR3 DNA: TGTGCCAGCAGCCCGACAGGGTCTGGCTACACCTTC
clone size: -; J gene: TRBJ2-7; D gene: -; V gene: TRBV7-2; CDR3 protein: CASSPGTEQYF; CDR3 DNA: TGTGCCAGCAGCCCCGGGACAGAGCAGTACTTC
clone size: -; J gene: TRBJ1-1; D gene: -; V gene: TRBV30; CDR3 protein: CAWSDQWGGRNRIDTEAFF; CDR3 DNA: TGTGCCTGGAGTGATCAATGGGGAGGGAGAAATAGGATTGACACTGAAGCTTTCTTT
clone size: -; J gene: TRBJ1-1; D gene: -; V gene: TRBV5-6; CDR3 protein: CASSRAGVTEAFF; CDR3 DNA: TGTGCCAGCAGCCGAGCGGGGGTTACTGAAGCTTTCTTT
clone size: few; J gene: TRBJ1-1; D gene: TRBD1; V gene: TRBV19; CDR3 protein: CASSTTGDTTEAFF; CDR3 DNA: TGTGCCAGTAGTACGACAGGGGACACCACTGAAGCTTTCTTT
clone size: -; J gene: TRBJ2-1; D gene: TRBD2; V gene: TRBV7-9; CDR3 protein: CASSLAGGSFYNEQFF; CDR3 DNA: TGTGCCAGCAGCTTAGCTGGCGGGAGCTTCTACAATGAGCAGTTCTTC
clone size: -; J gene: TRBJ1-5; D gene: -; V gene: TRBV7-2; CDR3 protein: CASSLVQLNQPQHF; CDR3 DNA: TGTGCCAGCAGCTTAGTACAGTTGAATCAGCCCCAGCATTTT
clone size: -; J gene: TRBJ1-6; D gene: TRBD1; V gene: TRBV7-2; CDR3 protein: CASSLKDRVSPLHF; CDR3 DNA: TGTGCCAGCAGCTTAAAAGACAGGGTTTCACCCCTCCACTTT
clone size: -; J gene: TRBJ2-7; D gene: TRBD2; V gene: TRBV5-1; CDR3 protein: CASTTSGSSYEQYF; CDR3 DNA: TGCGCCAGTACGACCAGCGGGAGCTCCTACGAGCAGTACTTC
clone size: -; J gene: TRBJ1-1; D gene: -; V gene: TRBV16; CDR3 protein: CASSQSQGATEAFF; CDR3 DNA: TGTGCCAGCAGCCAATCTCAAGGGGCTACTGAAGCTTTCTTT
clone size: -; J gene: TRBJ2-7; D gene: TRBD1; V gene: TRBV5-1; CDR3 protein: CASSTDRSSTEQYF; CDR3 DNA: TGCGCCAGCAGCACGGACAGGTCGTCGACCGAGCAGTACTTC